The rows below give T cell receptor beta chains drawn from one sample of a study of T cell responses to AZD1222 COVID-19 vaccine. Data came from immunoSEQ multiplex PCR; TCRdb stores just in-frame clones and leaves some out. The sample lists 120,000 to 150,000 clones; 75% to 90% were seen once. The source material was peripheral blood, sampled on day 0 of MenACWY control vaccination. The receptors stem from an adult in good health. The CDR3 runs from the conserved cysteine through the conserved F or W. A D gene is named only where the DNA matches it firmly. Size tells how often a clone was seen (once, few, many) or the class of an expanded clone, and some rows leave it out.

d_call,cdr3_length,clone_size,v_call,j_call,cdr3_nt,cdr3_aa
.,14,.,TRBV2,TRBJ1-6,TGTGCCAGCCAAGAGCGGACCTATAATTCACCCCTCCACTTT,CASQERTYNSPLHF
TRBD1,15,.,TRBV5-1,TRBJ1-2,TGCGCCAGCAGAGGGGGCGTCCCCTCCCCCTATGGCTACACCTTC,CASRGGVPSPYGYTF
TRBD1,16,many,TRBV6-5,TRBJ1-4,TGTGCCAGCAGTTACTCCCGGACAGGGGGCGGTGAAAAACTGTTTTTT,CASSYSRTGGGEKLFF
.,15,.,TRBV9,TRBJ1-4,TGTGCCAGCAGCGTAGGGGCGACAAAGGGGGAAAAACTGTTTTTT,CASSVGATKGEKLFF
.,15,medium-sized,TRBV5-6,TRBJ2-5,TGTGCCAGCAGCTCGCAGGGAACAGGGTTAGAGACCCAGTACTTC,CASSSQGTGLETQYF
.,13,.,TRBV21-1,TRBJ1-2,TGTGCCAGCAGCAAAGTGGGGTCCTATGGCTACACCTTC,CASSKVGSYGYTF
.,15,.,TRBV4-1,TRBJ2-7,TGCGCCAGCAGCCAACATGTCGGTCCCGCCTACGAGCAGTACTTC,CASSQHVGPAYEQYF
TRBD1,14,.,TRBV6-5,TRBJ1-6,TGTGCCAGCAAGACAGGGAATCAGGATTCACCCCTCCACTTT,CASKTGNQDSPLHF
.,15,.,TRBV19,TRBJ2-5,TGTGCCAGTAGTATCACCCAGGGAAGCTCAGAGACCCAGTACTTC,CASSITQGSSETQYF
.,14,.,TRBV10-3,TRBJ2-2,TGTGCCATCAGTGAGCGGGGATCGGCCGGGGAGCTGTTTTTT,CAISERGSAGELFF
.,13,.,TRBV14,TRBJ1-1,TGTGCCAGCAGCTTGGGGGGCGGCACTGAAGCTTTCTTT,CASSLGGGTEAFF
.,17,.,TRBV6-4,TRBJ2-1,TGTGCCAGCAGTGACTCCCACAGGGGAGGGAGGAACAATGAGCAGTTCTTC,CASSDSHRGGRNNEQFF
TRBD1,15,few,TRBV3-1/TRBV3-2,TRBJ1-6,TGTGCCAGCAGCCCCCGGACAGGGGGCTATTCACCCCTCCACTTT,CASSPRTGGYSPLHF
.,11,few,TRBV14,TRBJ2-7,TGTGCCAGCAGCCGTACCTACGAGCAGTACTTC,CASSRTYEQYF
TRBD1,14,.,TRBV6-5,TRBJ1-1,TGTGCCAGCACCATGGGACAGATGAACACTGAAGCTTTCTTT,CASTMGQMNTEAFF
.,15,.,TRBV18,TRBJ1-1,TGTGCCAGCTCACCAGGGGTACGGTTGAACACTGAAGCTTTCTTT,CASSPGVRLNTEAFF
TRBD1,15,.,TRBV5-1,TRBJ1-4,TGCGCCAGCAGCACATACAGGGGAACTAATGAAAAACTGTTTTTT,CASSTYRGTNEKLFF
TRBD2,15,.,TRBV24-1,TRBJ2-3,TGTGCCACCTCCAGCGCGCGGGGGGCCGCAGATACGCAGTATTTT,CATSSARGAADTQYF
TRBD2,16,.,TRBV5-1,TRBJ2-1,TGCGCCAGCAGTTCTAGCGGGGGGCGCTCCTACAATGAGCAGTTCTTC,CASSSSGGRSYNEQFF
.,15,.,TRBV3-1/TRBV3-2,TRBJ2-3,TGTGCCAGCAGCCAAGGCGCTCGAGTGGCAGATACGCAGTATTTT,CASSQGARVADTQYF
.,14,.,TRBV19,TRBJ1-1,TGTGCCAGTAGTGTGAAGGGCGGTAGCACTGAAGCTTTCTTT,CASSVKGGSTEAFF
.,15,.,TRBV3-1/TRBV3-2,TRBJ1-2,TGTGCCAGCAGCCAAGGCGGGAACCACAACTATGGCTACACCTTC,CASSQGGNHNYGYTF
.,18,.,TRBV5-1,TRBJ1-4,TGCGCCAGCAGCTTGGTAGCAGGGACACAATCGGGAAATGAAAAACTGTTTTTT,CASSLVAGTQSGNEKLFF
.,14,.,TRBV9,TRBJ1-1,TGTGCCAGCAGCTCGGGACGGGGCCCCACTGAAGCTTTCTTT,CASSSGRGPTEAFF
.,13,.,TRBV15,TRBJ2-3,TGTGCCACCAAGGCTAGGCCAACAGATACGCAGTATTTT,CATKARPTDTQYF
.,15,.,TRBV12-2,TRBJ1-5,TGTGCAAGTCGCTTAGCGAGGGACTGGAATCAGCCCCAGCATTTT,CASRLARDWNQPQHF
.,13,.,TRBV5-4,TRBJ2-7,TGTGCCAGCAGCTTACAAGGGGGTGACGAGCAGTACTTC,CASSLQGGDEQYF
TRBD1,16,.,TRBV4-1,TRBJ1-2,TGCGCCAGCAGCCAAGTCATGACAGGGGCCCCCTATGGCTACACCTTC,CASSQVMTGAPYGYTF
TRBD1,17,.,TRBV18,TRBJ1-5,TGTGCCAGCTCACGAGGACAGGGGGCGTGGGGCAATCAGCCCCAGCATTTT,CASSRGQGAWGNQPQHF
.,16,.,TRBV5-1,TRBJ1-4,TGCGCCAGCCGCCCACAGTGGGCTGCAACTAATGAAAAACTGTTTTTT,CASRPQWAATNEKLFF
.,14,.,TRBV7-9,TRBJ1-1,TGTGCCAGCAGCCGCATCGAACGGGGCACTGAAGCTTTCTTT,CASSRIERGTEAFF
TRBD2,13,few,TRBV29-1,TRBJ2-1,TGCAGCGCGGGACTAGGGGTCAACAATGAGCAGTTCTTC,CSAGLGVNNEQFF
TRBD2,17,.,TRBV5-1,TRBJ2-3,TGCGCCAGCAGCTTAGGTAGCGGGGATACTAGCACAGATACGCAGTATTTT,CASSLGSGDTSTDTQYF
TRBD1,13,.,TRBV27,TRBJ2-7,TGTGCCAGCAGTCCGACAGGGCTCTACGAGCAGTACTTC,CASSPTGLYEQYF
.,15,.,TRBV6-5,TRBJ1-5,TGTGCCAGCCGTTCTCTCGGAAACAGAAATCAGCCCCAGCATTTT,CASRSLGNRNQPQHF
TRBD2,20,.,TRBV18,TRBJ2-4,TGTGCCAGCTCACCACCTAGCGGGGGGGCATCATTACTAGCCAAAAACATTCAGTACTTC,CASSPPSGGASLLAKNIQYF
TRBD2,15,few,TRBV7-9,TRBJ2-7,TGTGCCAGCAGCTCGGGACTAGCGGGGTGTTACGAGCAGTACTTC,CASSSGLAGCYEQYF
.,16,.,TRBV4-2,TRBJ1-1,TGTGCCAGCAGCCAAGTGGACAGAAGAACGAACACTGAAGCTTTCTTT,CASSQVDRRTNTEAFF
.,14,many,TRBV9,TRBJ1-1,TGTGCCAGCAGCGTAGAGAGTTTTTCCCCTGAAGCTTTCTTT,CASSVESFSPEAFF
.,15,.,TRBV21-1,TRBJ1-1,TGTGCCAGCAGCAAAAGGTCACACTTGAACACTGAAGCTTTCTTT,CASSKRSHLNTEAFF
TRBD1,14,.,TRBV19,TRBJ1-5,TGTGCCAGTAGCCGGACAGGGGTAGATCAGCCCCAGCATTTT,CASSRTGVDQPQHF
TRBD1,14,.,TRBV6-5,TRBJ2-1,TGTGCCAGCGAAGACAGGGTCCCCTACAATGAGCAGTTCTTC,CASEDRVPYNEQFF
.,14,.,TRBV15,TRBJ1-4,TGTGCCACCAGCAGAGTTCAGGGCGCTGAAAAACTGTTTTTT,CATSRVQGAEKLFF
.,12,.,TRBV7-2,TRBJ2-5,TGTGCCAGCAGGAATCCGCGACAGACCCAGTACTTC,CASRNPRQTQYF
.,15,.,TRBV4-1,TRBJ2-1,TGCGCCAGCAGCCTGGGAAAGGGCTCCTACAATGAGCAGTTCTTC,CASSLGKGSYNEQFF
TRBD1,12,.,TRBV29-1,TRBJ1-2,TGCAGCGTTACCGACAGGGTTAGCGGCTACACCTTC,CSVTDRVSGYTF
.,13,.,TRBV2,TRBJ1-1,TGTGCCAGCAGTGGAGGGTTGGCCACTGAAGCTTTCTTT,CASSGGLATEAFF
.,15,.,TRBV13,TRBJ2-2,TGTGCCAGCAGCTTAGTCCAGGGGGGCACCGGGGAGCTGTTTTTT,CASSLVQGGTGELFF
.,16,.,TRBV6-1,TRBJ1-2,TGTGCCAGCAGTGAATCTGGACCGGGCCGTAACTATGGCTACACCTTC,CASSESGPGRNYGYTF